The next 24 T cell receptor beta chains were all read from a single sample in a study of CD8 T cells in Susac syndrome. Random hexamers served to reverse transcribe roughly 0.45 to 1 ug RNA. TCRdb called the immunoSEQ multiplex PCR reads again in MiXCR, with one record for every CDR3 protein. In the table there are 150,000 or so distinct CDR3 sequences, just under 97% of which are singletons. Sequencing was done on a sample of CD8+ T cells from PBMCs. Source of these receptors: a human donor with multiple sclerosis.

The chain combines TRBV7-2 with TRBJ2-7; D is perhaps TRBD1 (5 bases). The V end lost 7 bases, the J end lost 2 bases, and 15 bases lay between the germline ends. CDR3 size: 14 residues. Germline CDR1 SGHTA, CDR2 FQGNSA. CDR3 region: CASTLVGRTYEQYV. The CDR3 DNA sequence: TGTGCCAGCACCCTGGTGGGGCGGACCTACGAGCAGTACGTC.

The chain is built from TRBV20-1 and TRBJ2-1, with 8 bases lining up with TRBD2. Per the germline V gene, CDR1 is DFQATT and CDR2 is SNEGSKA (reference sequence). V shed 2 bases, J shed 6 bases, and the junction held 3 bases outside the gene matches. The CDR3 length is 13 residues. This CDR3 reads CSARRGGRNEQFF. CDR3 DNA: TGCAGTGCTAGACGGGGGGGCCGCAATGAGCAGTTCTTC.

This chain uses TRBV5-4 with TRBJ2-2; TRBD2 matches at 7 bases. Germline CDR1 reads SGHNT; CDR2 reads YYREEE (reference sequence). The CDR3 runs 15 residues. V trimming: 4 bases; J trimming: 0 bases; junction bases outside the gene matches: 3. CDR3 DNA: TGTGCCAGCAGCGCGGGGGTGGCGAACACCGGGGAGCTGTTTTTT. Its protein product is CASSAGVANTGELFF.

The CDR3 DNA is TGTGCCAGCAGTTTAGACTCCGGGACTAGCGGGGGGTCGGAGCAGTTCTTC. Its translation: CASSLDSGTSGGSEQFF. The gene calls are TRBV27 and TRBJ2-1, with 15 positions matching TRBD2. The CDR3 totals 17 residues. Germline lookup yields CDR1 MNHEY and CDR2 SMNVEV (reference sequence). V dropped 2 bases and J dropped 10; count of bases not matched to a gene: 9.

CDR3 coding DNA: TGTGCCAGCAGCCAAGTGGCAGACACCGGGGAGCTGTTTTTT. Translated, it gives CASSQVADTGELFF. This chain links TRBV4-2 with TRBJ2-2; D remains unclear. The germline V and J ends were trimmed by 1 base and 3 bases, with 6 bases remaining between them. This CDR3 region has 14 residues. Germline CDR1 LGHNA, CDR2 YNFKEQ.

The DNA for the CDR3 is TGCAGTGCTAGAGATGTGGACTTCTCCTACAATGAGCAGTTCTTC. Residues: CSARDVDFSYNEQFF. The chain employs TRBV20-1 and TRBJ2-1; D might be TRBD2 (5 bases). Between the trimmed V and J ends, which lost 0 bases and 0 bases, there was a span of 9 bases. The germline CDR1 and CDR2 sequences are DFQATT and SNEGSKA (reference sequence). This CDR3 region has 15 residues.

This clonotype was seen only a few times. The chain employs TRBV30 and TRBJ2-6; D perhaps matches TRBD1 (6 bases). From germline, CDR1 is GTSNPN and CDR2 SVGIG (reference sequence). This CDR3 region has 14 residues. Trimming cost V 5 bases and J 4 bases, with 12 bases left between them. CDR3 residues: CAWVTGRGANVLTF. Here the CDR3 DNA reads TGTGCCTGGGTCACAGGGAGAGGGGCCAACGTCCTGACTTTC.

The CDR3 coding sequence is TGTGCCAGCAGCTTGTTAAACTCCGGTACGGACGAGCAGTACGTC. It encodes CASSLLNSGTDEQYV. The chain couples TRBV5-6 to TRBJ2-7; D unclear. Germline V CDR1 and CDR2: SGHDT, YYEEEE. The CDR3 spans 15 residues. V shed 1 base and J shed 5 bases, with 16 bases lying between them.

The V gene is TRBV24-1, the J gene TRBJ2-2; D is unresolved. The CDR3 is 12 residues long. The germline gives CDR1 KGHDR, CDR2 SFDVKD. With 0 bases removed from V and 5 bases from J, the gap between germline ends came to 0 bases. The CDR3 region has the DNA TGTGCCACCAGTGATTTGACCGGGGAGCTGTTTTTT. Protein: CATSDLTGELFF.

The V call is TRBV30, the J call TRBJ2-7; D unresolved. Germline CDR1 and CDR2: GTSNPN and SVGIG (reference sequence). This CDR3 region has 12 residues. Trimming removed 1 base at V and 5 bases at J, with 9 bases between. CDR3 nucleotide sequence: TGTGCCTGGAGTGGTCCAGGACACGAGCAGTACTTC. As protein: CAWSGPGHEQYF. The full variable domain, rest sourced from reference TRBV30 and TRBJ2-7, is SQTIHQWPATLVQPVGSPLSLECTVEGTSNPNLYWYRQAAGRGLQLLFYSVGIGQISSEVPQNLSASRPQDRQFILSSKKLLLSDSGFYLCAWSGPGHEQYFGPGTRLTVT.

This rearrangement joins TRBV4-1 to TRBJ1-4; the D gene is possibly TRBD1 (5 bases). V was trimmed by 2 bases and J by 3 bases, leaving 13 bases between them. The CDR3 runs to 16 residues. The germline V gene encodes CDR1 MGHRA and CDR2 YSYEKL. Here the CDR3 DNA reads TGCGCCAGCAGCCAAAGAGGGGAAGTGGCTAATGAAAAACTGTTTTTT. Protein: CASSQRGEVANEKLFF.

V is TRBV5-1 and J is TRBJ2-7; D is undetermined. Germline CDR1 and CDR2: SGHRS and YFSETQ. The germline V and J ends were trimmed by 4 bases and 3 bases, with 11 bases remaining between them. There are 13 residues in the CDR3. Here the CDR3 DNA reads TGCGCCAGCAGCAACGGGCTGAACTACGAGCAGTACTTC. The encoded protein is CASSNGLNYEQYF.

This clonotype is a singleton in its sample. The V and J genes are TRBV13 and TRBJ1-6; perhaps TRBD1 as D (5 bases). Trimming removed 4 bases at V and 5 bases at J, with 12 bases between. This CDR3 spans 15 amino acids. Germline V gives CDR1 PRHDT, CDR2 FYEKMQ (reference sequence). The CDR3 is CASSWTGDDNSPLHF. The CDR3 region has the DNA TGTGCCAGCAGCTGGACGGGGGATGATAATTCACCCCTCCACTTT.

This clonotype has a single count. V is TRBV19 and J is TRBJ1-2; maybe TRBD1 (5 bases). This CDR3 is 12 amino acids long. Germline V gene lookup returns CDR1 LNHDA and CDR2 SQIVND (reference sequence). Here the CDR3 DNA reads TGTACCTCGGGAGAGGGGACCTATGGCTACACCTTC. Translated: CTSGEGTYGYTF. The full variable domain, completed using reference TRBV19 and TRBJ1-2, is DGGITQSPKYLFRKEGQNVTLSCEQNLNHDAMYWYRQDPGQGLRLIYYSQIVNDFQKGDIAEGYSVSREKKESFPLTVTSAQKNPTAFYLCTSGEGTYGYTFGSGTRLTVV.

The chain recombines TRBV29-1 with TRBJ2-1, with 11 bases aligning to TRBD2. The J segment lost 5 bases and the V segment lost 2 bases, leaving 5 bases of the junction unmatched. Germline loops: CDR1 SQVTM, CDR2 ANQGSEA. The length of the CDR3 is 15 residues. CDR3: CSVEPLAGANNEQFF. CDR3 in DNA: TGCAGCGTTGAACCACTAGCGGGGGCTAACAATGAGCAGTTCTTC.

The chain joins TRBV2 to TRBJ1-6; 7 bases line up with TRBD1. This CDR3 comprises 13 residues. The V and J ends lost 7 bases and 5 bases, in that order; junction bases with no gene match: 2. Germline V gene sequence: CDR1 SNHLY, CDR2 FYNNEI. The CDR3 sequence: CASIGTDNSPLHF. The CDR3 DNA reads as TGTGCCAGCATAGGGACAGATAATTCACCCCTCCACTTT.

The CDR3 is CSARDHGIGLAGAPQETQYF. The CDR3 DNA follows: TGCAGTGCTAGAGATCATGGTATTGGCCTAGCGGGGGCCCCGCAAGAGACCCAGTACTTC. This chain connects TRBV20-1 to TRBJ2-5; TRBD2 matches 10 bases. CDR3 length: 20 amino acids. Germline V gene lookup returns CDR1 DFQATT and CDR2 SNEGSKA (reference sequence). V trimming: 0 bases; J trimming: 2 bases; junction bases outside the gene matches: 18.

This sequence joins TRBV7-2 and TRBJ2-7; no firm D call. The germline V and J ends were trimmed by 3 bases and 2 bases, with 11 bases remaining between them. The germline V gene has CDR1 SGHTA and CDR2 FQGNSA. This CDR3 region has 14 residues. The CDR3 nucleotides read TGTGCCAGCAGCTTTGGGTTAAGTCCCTACGAGCAGTACTTC. Protein: CASSFGLSPYEQYF.

The CDR3 coding sequence is TGCAGCGTTGTTGGGGGATCTTTTAACTATGGCTACACCTTC. Translation gives CSVVGGSFNYGYTF. This chain connects TRBV29-1 to TRBJ1-2; D is possibly TRBD1 (5 bases). The CDR3 is made up of 14 amino acids. Trimming cost V 4 bases and J 1 base, with 13 bases left between them. Germline CDR1 and CDR2: SQVTM and ANQGSEA.

The chain carries TRBV19 and TRBJ2-1; D not resolved. This CDR3 region has 15 residues. V was shortened by 4 bases and J by 0 bases, with 10 bases between the two germline ends. From germline, CDR1 is LNHDA and CDR2 SQIVND (reference sequence). The CDR3 loop reads CASSSRTSSYNEQFF. CDR3 nucleotide sequence: TGTGCCAGTAGTAGTCGGACGAGCTCCTACAATGAGCAGTTCTTC.

The table lists this clonotype with a count of one. The CDR3 bases are TGTGCCAGCAGCCAACGGGCATCAGAGACCCAGTACTTC. Its translation: CASSQRASETQYF. J is TRBJ2-5 and V is TRBV3-1; D is unclear. V shed 2 bases and J shed 4 bases, with 8 bases lying between them. Germline V CDR1 and CDR2: LGHDT, YNNKEL (reference sequence). This CDR3 has 13 residues.

The chain couples TRBV29-1 to TRBJ1-2; D is undetermined. The CDR3 extends over 13 amino acids. Trimming removed 5 bases at V and 6 bases at J, with 16 bases between. Per the germline V gene, CDR1 is SQVTM and CDR2 is ANQGSEA. CDR3 bases: TGCAGCGTTTGGACGGCAACCCTCGATGGCTACACCTTC. Its protein is CSVWTATLDGYTF.

The V call is TRBV7-9, the J call TRBJ2-3; 7 nucleotides align to TRBD2. The germline V gene has CDR1 SEHNR and CDR2 FQNEAQ (reference sequence). Unmatched junction bases numbered 2, after V lost 8 bases and J lost 0 bases. The CDR3 consists of 13 residues. CDR3 amino acids: CASAGGSTDTQYF. CDR3 nucleotide sequence: TGTGCCAGCGCCGGGGGGAGCACAGATACGCAGTATTTT.

CDR3 amino acids: CSARVGTGGAAQHF. The DNA of the CDR3 is TGCAGTGCTAGAGTGGGGACCGGAGGGGCGGCCCAGCATTTT. The chain couples TRBV20-1 to TRBJ1-5, with D perhaps TRBD1 (5 bases). CDR3 size: 14 residues. The V end lost 1 base, the J end lost 11 bases, and 18 bases lay between the germline ends. The germline CDR1 and CDR2 sequences are DFQATT and SNEGSKA (reference sequence).